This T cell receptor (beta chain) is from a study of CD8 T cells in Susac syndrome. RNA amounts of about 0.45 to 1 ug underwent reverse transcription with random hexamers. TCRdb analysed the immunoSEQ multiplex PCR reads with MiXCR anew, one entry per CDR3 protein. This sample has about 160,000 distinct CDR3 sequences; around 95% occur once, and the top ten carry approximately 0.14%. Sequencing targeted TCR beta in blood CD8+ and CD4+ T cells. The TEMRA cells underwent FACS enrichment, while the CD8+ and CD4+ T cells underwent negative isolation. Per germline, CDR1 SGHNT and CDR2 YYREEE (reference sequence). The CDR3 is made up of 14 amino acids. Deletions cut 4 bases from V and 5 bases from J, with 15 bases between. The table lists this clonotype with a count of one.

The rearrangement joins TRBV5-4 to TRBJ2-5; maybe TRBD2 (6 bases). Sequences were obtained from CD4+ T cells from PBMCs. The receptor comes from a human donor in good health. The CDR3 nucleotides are TGTGCCAGCAGCCCGGAGGGGATCATGGAGACCCAGTACTTC. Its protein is CASSPEGIMETQYF.